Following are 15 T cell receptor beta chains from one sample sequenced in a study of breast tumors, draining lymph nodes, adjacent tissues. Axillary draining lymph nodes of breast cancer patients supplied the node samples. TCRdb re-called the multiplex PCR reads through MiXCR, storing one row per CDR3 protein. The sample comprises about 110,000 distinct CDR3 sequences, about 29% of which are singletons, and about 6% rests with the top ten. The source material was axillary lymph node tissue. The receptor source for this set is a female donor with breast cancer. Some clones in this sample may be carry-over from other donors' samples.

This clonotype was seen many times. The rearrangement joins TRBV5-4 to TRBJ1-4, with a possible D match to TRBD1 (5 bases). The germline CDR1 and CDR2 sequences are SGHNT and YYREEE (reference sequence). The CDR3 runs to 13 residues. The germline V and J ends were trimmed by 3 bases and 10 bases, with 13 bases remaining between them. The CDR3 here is CASSSSREGKLFF. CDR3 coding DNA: TGTGCCAGCAGCTCCTCCAGGGAGGGAAAACTGTTTTTT. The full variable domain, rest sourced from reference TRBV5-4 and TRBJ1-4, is ETGVTQSPTHLIKTRGQQVTLRCSSQSGHNTVSWYQQALGQGPQFIFQYYREEENGRGNFPPRFSGLQFPNYSSELNVNALELDDSALYLCASSSSREGKLFFGSGTQLSVL.

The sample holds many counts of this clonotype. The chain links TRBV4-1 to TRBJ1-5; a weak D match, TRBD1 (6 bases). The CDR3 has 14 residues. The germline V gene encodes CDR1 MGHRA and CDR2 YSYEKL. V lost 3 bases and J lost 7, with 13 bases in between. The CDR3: CASSHGQKKQPQHF. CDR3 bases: TGCGCCAGCAGCCATGGACAGAAGAAGCAGCCCCAGCATTTT.

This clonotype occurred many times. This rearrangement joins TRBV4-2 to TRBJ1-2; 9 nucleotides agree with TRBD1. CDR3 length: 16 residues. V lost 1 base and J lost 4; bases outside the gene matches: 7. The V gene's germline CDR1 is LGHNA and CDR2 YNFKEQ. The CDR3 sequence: CASSQVLTGGFYGYTF. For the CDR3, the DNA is TGTGCCAGCAGCCAAGTTTTGACAGGGGGTTTCTATGGCTACACCTTC.

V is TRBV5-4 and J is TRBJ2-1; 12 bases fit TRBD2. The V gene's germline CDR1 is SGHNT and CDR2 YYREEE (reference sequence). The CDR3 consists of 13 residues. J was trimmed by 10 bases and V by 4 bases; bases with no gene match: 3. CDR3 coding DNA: TGTGCCAGCAGCCAAGGACTAGCGGGGGAGCAGTTCTTC. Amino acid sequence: CASSQGLAGEQFF.

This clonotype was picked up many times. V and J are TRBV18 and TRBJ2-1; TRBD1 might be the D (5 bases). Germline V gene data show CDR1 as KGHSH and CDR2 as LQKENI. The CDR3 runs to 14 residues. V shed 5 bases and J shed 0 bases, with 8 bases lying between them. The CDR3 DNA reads TGTGCCAGCTCAAAGACAGACTCCTACAATGAGCAGTTCTTC. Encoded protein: CASSKTDSYNEQFF. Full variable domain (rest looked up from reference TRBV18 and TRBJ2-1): NAGVMQNPRHLVRRRGQEARLRCSPMKGHSHVYWYRQLPEEGLKFMVYLQKENIIDESGMPKERFSAEFPKEGPSILRIQQVVRGDSAAYFCASSKTDSYNEQFFGPGTRLTVL.

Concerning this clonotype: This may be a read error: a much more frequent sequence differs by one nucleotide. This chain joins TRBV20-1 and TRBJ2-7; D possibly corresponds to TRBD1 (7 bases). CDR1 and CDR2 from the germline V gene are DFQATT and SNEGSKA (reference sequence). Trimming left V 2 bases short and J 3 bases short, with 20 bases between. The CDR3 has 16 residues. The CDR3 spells CSARPRRGRTDYEQYF. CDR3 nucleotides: TGCAGTGCTAGACCTAGGAGGGGGCGCACAGACTACGAGCAGTACTTC.

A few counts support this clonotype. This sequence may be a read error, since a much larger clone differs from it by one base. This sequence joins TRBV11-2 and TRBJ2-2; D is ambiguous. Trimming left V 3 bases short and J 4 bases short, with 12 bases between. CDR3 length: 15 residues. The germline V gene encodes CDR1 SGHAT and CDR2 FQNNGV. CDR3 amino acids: CASSFDRLTTGELFF. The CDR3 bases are TGTGCCAGCAGCTTTGACCGTTTGACCACCGGGGAGCTGTTTTTT.

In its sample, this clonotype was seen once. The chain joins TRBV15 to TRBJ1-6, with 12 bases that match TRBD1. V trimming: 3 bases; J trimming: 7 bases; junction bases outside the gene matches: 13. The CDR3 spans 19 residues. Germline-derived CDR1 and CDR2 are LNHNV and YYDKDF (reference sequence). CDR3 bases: TGTGCCACCAGCAGCTTGTTTGCGGGACAGGGGGCGCGGAATTCACCCCTCCACTTT. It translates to CATSSLFAGQGARNSPLHF.

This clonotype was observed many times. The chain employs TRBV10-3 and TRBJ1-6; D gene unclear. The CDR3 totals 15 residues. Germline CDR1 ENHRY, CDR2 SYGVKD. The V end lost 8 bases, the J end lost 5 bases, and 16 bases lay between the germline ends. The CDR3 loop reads CAISARGANNSPLHF. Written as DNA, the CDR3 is TGTGCCATCTCTGCCCGAGGAGCCAATAATTCACCCCTCCACTTT.

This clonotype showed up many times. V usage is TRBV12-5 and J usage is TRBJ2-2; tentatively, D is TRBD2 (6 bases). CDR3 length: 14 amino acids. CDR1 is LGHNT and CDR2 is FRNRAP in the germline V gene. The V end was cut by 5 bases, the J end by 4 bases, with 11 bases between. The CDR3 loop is CASGPPGGTGELFF. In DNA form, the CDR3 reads TGTGCTAGTGGTCCCCCCGGGGGCACCGGGGAGCTGTTTTTT.

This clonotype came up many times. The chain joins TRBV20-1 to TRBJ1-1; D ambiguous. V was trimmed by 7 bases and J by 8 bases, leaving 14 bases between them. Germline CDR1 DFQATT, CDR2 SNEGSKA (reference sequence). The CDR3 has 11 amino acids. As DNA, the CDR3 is TGCAGTGTCGGGCAGTTGACGGAAGCTTTCTTT. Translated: CSVGQLTEAFF.

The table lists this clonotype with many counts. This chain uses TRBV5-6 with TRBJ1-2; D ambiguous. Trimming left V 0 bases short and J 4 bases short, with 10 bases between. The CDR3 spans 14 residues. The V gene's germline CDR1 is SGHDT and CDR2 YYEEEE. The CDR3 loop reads CASSLGGWSYGYTF. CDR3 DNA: TGTGCCAGCAGCTTGGGGGGTTGGAGCTATGGCTACACCTTC.

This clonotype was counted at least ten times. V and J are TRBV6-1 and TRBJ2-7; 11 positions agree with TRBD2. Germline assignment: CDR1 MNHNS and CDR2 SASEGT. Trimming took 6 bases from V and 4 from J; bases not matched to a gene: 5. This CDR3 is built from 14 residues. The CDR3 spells CASRGSSGRYEQYF. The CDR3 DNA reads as TGTGCCAGCAGAGGGTCTAGCGGGAGGTACGAGCAGTACTTC.

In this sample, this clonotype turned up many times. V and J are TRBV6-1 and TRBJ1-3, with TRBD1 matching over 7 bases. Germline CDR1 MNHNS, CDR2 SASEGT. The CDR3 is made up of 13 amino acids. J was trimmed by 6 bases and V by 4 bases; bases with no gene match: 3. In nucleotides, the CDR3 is TGTGCCAGCAGTGGACAGGGACCAAACACCATATATTTT. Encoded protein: CASSGQGPNTIYF.

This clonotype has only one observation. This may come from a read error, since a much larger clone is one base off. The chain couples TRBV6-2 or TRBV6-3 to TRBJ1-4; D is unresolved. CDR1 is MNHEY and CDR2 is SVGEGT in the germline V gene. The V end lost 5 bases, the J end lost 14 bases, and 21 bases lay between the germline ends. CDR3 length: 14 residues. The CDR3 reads CASSHLGVMGALFF. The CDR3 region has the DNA TGTGCCAGCAGTCACCTTGGGGTGATGGGAGCGCTGTTTTTT.